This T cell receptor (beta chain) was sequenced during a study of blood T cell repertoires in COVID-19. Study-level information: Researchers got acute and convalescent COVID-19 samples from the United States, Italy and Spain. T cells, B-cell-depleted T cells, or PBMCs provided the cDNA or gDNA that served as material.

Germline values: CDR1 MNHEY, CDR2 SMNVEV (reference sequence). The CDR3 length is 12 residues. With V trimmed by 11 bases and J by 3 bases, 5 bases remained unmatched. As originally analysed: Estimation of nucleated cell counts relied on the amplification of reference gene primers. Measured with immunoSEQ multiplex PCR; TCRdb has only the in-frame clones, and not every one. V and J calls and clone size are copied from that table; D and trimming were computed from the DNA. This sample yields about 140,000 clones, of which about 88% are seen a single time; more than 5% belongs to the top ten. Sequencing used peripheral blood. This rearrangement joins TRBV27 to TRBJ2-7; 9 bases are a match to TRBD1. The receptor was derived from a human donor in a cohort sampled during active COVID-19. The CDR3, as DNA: TGTGCCTCCTGGGACAGGGACTACGAGCAGTACTTC. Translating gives CASWDRDYEQYF.